The rows below give T cell receptor beta chains drawn from one sample of a study of blood T cells in healthy people across ages. Each CDR3 protein gets one entry after TCRdb re-called the 5' RACE reads with MiXCR. This sample carries around 1,800,000 distinct CDR3 sequences, about 39% of them seen once, and the ten largest clones take roughly 23%. The sequencing sample was made of blood. These receptors were obtained from a human donor in good health. Each CDR3 is given with its conserved first and last residue. D genes are given only for firm matches. Rows may omit the clone size; those that give it use once, few, many or a size class.

>.|TRBV15|few|TRBJ2-3
CATSRDRLDRADTQYF
TGTGCCACCAGCAGAGATCGTCTGGATCGTGCAGATACGCAGTATTTT
>.|TRBV12-3/TRBV12-4|few|TRBJ1-2
CASSTYPGSGYTF
TGTGCCAGCAGTACCTATCCAGGCTCCGGCTACACCTTC
>TRBD1|TRBV18|.|TRBJ2-1
CASSQQGERSNEQFF
TGTGCCAGCTCACAGCAGGGGGAACGATCGAATGAGCAGTTCTTC
>.|TRBV6-5|few|TRBJ2-1
CASSPRQASFNEQFF
TGTGCCAGCAGCCCCCGACAGGCTAGCTTCAATGAGCAGTTCTTC
>.|TRBV2|few|TRBJ1-3
CASRTEMTSGSTIYF
TGTGCCAGCAGGACGGAGATGACCTCTGGAAGCACCATATATTTT
>TRBD1|TRBV3-1|.|TRBJ2-7
CASSRGQDGYEQYF
TGTGCCAGCAGTCGTGGACAGGACGGCTACGAGCAGTACTTC
>.|TRBV5-1|few|TRBJ2-1
CASSRENLNEQFF
TGCGCCAGCAGCCGGGAGAATTTAAATGAGCAGTTCTTC
>TRBD2|TRBV4-2|.|TRBJ2-1
CASGRTSGGDSSYNEQFF
TGTGCCAGCGGACGGACTAGCGGGGGGGACAGCTCCTACAATGAGCAGTTCTTC
>.|TRBV4-2|few|TRBJ2-1
CASSQGPLGSYNEQFF
TGTGCCAGCAGCCAAGGGCCCCTAGGCTCCTACAATGAGCAGTTCTTC
>TRBD2|TRBV3-1|few|TRBJ2-7
CASSQDKTSGGYEQYF
TGTGCCAGCAGCCAAGATAAGACTAGCGGAGGCTACGAGCAGTACTTC
>.|TRBV13|.|TRBJ2-7
CASSLQGAGGSYYEQYF
TGTGCCAGCAGCCTGCAGGGGGCGGGGGGTTCCTACTACGAGCAGTACTTC
>.|TRBV6-2/TRBV6-3|.|TRBJ2-7
CASSTRVSYEQYF
TGTGCCAGCAGTACCCGGGTTTCCTACGAGCAGTACTTC
>TRBD1|TRBV5-1|few|TRBJ1-1
CASRPTGANTEAFF
TGCGCCAGCAGACCAACAGGGGCGAACACTGAAGCTTTCTTT
>TRBD2|TRBV29-1|many|TRBJ2-7
CSVRTSVTYEQYF
TGCAGCGTACGGACTAGCGTTACCTACGAGCAGTACTTC
>.|TRBV11-2|.|TRBJ1-1
CASSPTHTEAFF
TGTGCCAGCAGCCCTACACATACTGAAGCTTTCTTT
>.|TRBV7-8|.|TRBJ2-3
CASSSDKWGDYSNQPQYF
TGTGCCAGCAGTTCAGACAAGTGGGGTGATTATAGCAATCAGCCCCAGTATTTT
>TRBD1|TRBV2|.|TRBJ1-5
CASRTDRGGNQPQHF
TGTGCCAGCAGGACGGACAGGGGTGGGAATCAGCCCCAGCATTTT
>.|TRBV10-3|.|TRBJ2-3
CAISDESGADTQYF
TGTGCCATCAGTGATGAATCCGGCGCAGATACGCAGTATTTT
>.|TRBV28|.|TRBJ1-2
CASRKGGMNYGYTF
TGTGCCAGCAGGAAGGGGGGGATGAACTATGGCTACACCTTC
>.|TRBV4-1|.|TRBJ1-2
CASSQEGPRKGYTF
TGCGCCAGCAGCCAAGAGGGTCCGCGGAAAGGCTACACCTTC
>.|TRBV28|.|TRBJ2-1
CASSPEWNEQFF
TGTGCCAGCAGTCCCGAATGGAATGAGCAGTTCTTC
>TRBD1|TRBV13|.|TRBJ1-1
CASSPGAGGSMNTEAFF
TGTGCCAGCAGCCCTGGGGCAGGGGGATCCATGAACACTGAAGCTTTCTTT
>.|TRBV12-3/TRBV12-4|few|TRBJ2-1
CASSLVSAGEQFF
TGTGCCAGCAGTTTAGTTTCCGCAGGGGAGCAGTTCTTC
>.|TRBV20-1|few|TRBJ1-5
CSATPIEHNNQPQHF
TGCAGTGCGACTCCGATAGAGCACAACAATCAGCCCCAGCATTTT
>TRBD2|TRBV20-1|.|TRBJ2-1
CSGEQRGAYNEQFF
TGCAGTGGGGAGCAGCGGGGGGCTTACAATGAGCAGTTCTTC
>TRBD2|TRBV29-1|.|TRBJ2-1
CSVEPFLAGEYNEQFF
TGCAGCGTTGAACCCTTCCTAGCGGGGGAGTACAATGAGCAGTTCTTC
>.|TRBV10-3|once|TRBJ1-1
CAIRGTLGAFF
TGTGCCATCAGGGGGACGCTAGGGGCTTTCTTT
>.|TRBV2|few|TRBJ2-6
CASRPGANVLTF
TGTGCCAGTCGCCCTGGGGCCAACGTCCTGACTTTC
>TRBD2|TRBV5-1|.|TRBJ2-7
CACSTLGLAGVHEQYF
TGCGCCTGCAGCACCCTGGGTCTAGCGGGGGTCCACGAGCAGTACTTC
>.|TRBV7-6|few|TRBJ2-2
CASSYSFGAQNANTGELFF
TGTGCCAGCAGTTATTCCTTTGGGGCCCAGAACGCGAACACCGGGGAGCTGTTTTTT
>TRBD1|TRBV20-1|.|TRBJ1-1
CSAPRGTGRGNTEAFF
TGCAGTGCCCCCAGGGGGACAGGTCGGGGTAACACTGAAGCTTTCTTT
>TRBD1|TRBV7-2|few|TRBJ1-2
CASRSPGQGPLTADGYTF
TGTGCCAGCAGATCACCGGGACAGGGACCCCTCACGGCGGATGGCTACACCTTC
>.|TRBV20-1|.|TRBJ1-2
CSAAPTFNYGYTF
TGCAGTGCAGCGCCCACCTTTAACTATGGCTACACCTTC
>.|TRBV10-3|.|TRBJ1-1
CAISESVLGNTEAFF
TGTGCCATCAGCGAGTCCGTCCTGGGGAACACTGAAGCTTTCTTT
>.|TRBV7-2|many|TRBJ2-7
CASSLALGEGYEQYF
TGTGCCAGCAGCTTAGCGCTGGGAGAAGGCTACGAGCAGTACTTC
>.|TRBV29-1|.|TRBJ1-1
CSVRVIGTEAFF
TGCAGCGTAAGGGTCATCGGCACTGAAGCTTTCTTT
>.|TRBV5-5|few|TRBJ2-5
CASSSTTLYSLETQYF
TGTGCCAGCAGTTCTACTACCCTTTACAGCTTGGAGACCCAGTACTTC
>.|TRBV3-1|.|TRBJ1-1
CASSQGPRGTEAFF
TGTGCCAGCAGCCAAGGGCCCCGGGGCACTGAAGCTTTCTTT
>.|TRBV2|.|TRBJ1-5
CASSIGRNNQPQHF
TGTGCCAGCAGTATTGGACGGAATAATCAGCCCCAGCATTTT
>.|TRBV5-6|many|TRBJ2-7
CASSRPGRDYEQYF
TGTGCCAGCAGCCGACCGGGACGCGACTACGAGCAGTACTTC
>TRBD1|TRBV27|.|TRBJ2-5
CASSSTGSGQEAQYF
TGTGCCAGCAGTTCGACAGGGTCGGGCCAAGAGGCCCAGTACTTC
>.|TRBV9|.|TRBJ2-5
CASSLSAGNRETQYF
TGTGCCAGCAGCTTATCCGCGGGGAACCGAGAGACCCAGTACTTC
>.|TRBV20-1|few|TRBJ1-5
CSARDYLRGGRQPQHF
TGCAGTGCTAGAGATTATCTAAGGGGAGGGAGACAGCCCCAGCATTTT
>.|TRBV28|.|TRBJ1-2
CASSFLAGQGYGYTF
TGTGCCAGCAGTTTTCTCGCGGGACAAGGCTATGGCTACACCTTC
>.|TRBV6-2/TRBV6-3|few|TRBJ1-6
CASGAGPRNSPLHF
TGTGCCAGTGGTGCAGGGCCGAGGAATTCACCCCTCCACTTT
>TRBD1|TRBV7-9|.|TRBJ2-4
CASSPGGLAKNIQYF
TGTGCCAGCAGCCCAGGGGGCCTAGCCAAAAACATTCAGTACTTC
>.|TRBV7-2|few|TRBJ1-2
CASSLTVIGYTF
TGTGCCAGCAGCTTGACAGTTATTGGCTACACCTTC
>TRBD1|TRBV6-6|few|TRBJ1-2
CASSFPLTGKDGYTF
TGTGCCAGCAGTTTCCCTTTGACAGGGAAAGATGGCTACACCTTC
>TRBD1|TRBV4-2|.|TRBJ1-2
CASSSSTGGLGYTF
TGTGCCAGCAGCTCTTCGACAGGGGGCCTCGGCTACACCTTC
>.|TRBV7-9|.|TRBJ2-2
CASSLAFLRGRDTGELFF
TGTGCCAGCAGCTTAGCGTTTCTCCGGGGCAGGGACACCGGGGAGCTGTTTTTT
>TRBD2|TRBV29-1|.|TRBJ2-7
CSVGDGGDLHEQYF
TGCAGCGTTGGGGACGGGGGGGACCTACACGAGCAGTACTTC
>.|TRBV7-9|.|TRBJ1-2
CASSLDISGYTF
TGTGCCAGCAGCTTAGATATCTCTGGCTACACCTTC
>.|TRBV7-2|.|TRBJ2-3
CASSFPGGSGTVADTQYF
TGTGCCAGCAGCTTCCCTGGGGGGTCCGGGACAGTTGCAGATACGCAGTATTTT
>TRBD2|TRBV2|few|TRBJ2-3
CASRAKLATDTQYF
TGTGCCAGCAGGGCTAAACTAGCGACAGATACGCAGTATTTT
>.|TRBV5-6|.|TRBJ2-5
CASSTRWETQYF
TGTGCCAGCAGCACCAGATGGGAGACCCAGTACTTC
>.|TRBV6-5|.|TRBJ2-5
CASSYLAHLRETQYF
TGTGCCAGCAGTTACCTGGCTCACCTCCGAGAGACCCAGTACTTC
>TRBD2|TRBV4-1|few|TRBJ2-7
CASSQLNSGGARYEQYF
TGCGCCAGCAGCCAACTAAATAGCGGGGGGGCCCGCTACGAGCAGTACTTC
>.|TRBV3-1|.|TRBJ1-4
CASSQGGGNEKLFF
TGTGCCAGCAGCCAAGGCGGGGGGAATGAAAAACTGTTTTTT
>TRBD2|TRBV4-1|many|TRBJ2-7
CASSQVTGTRREQYF
TGCGCCAGCAGCCAGGTAACCGGGACTAGGCGGGAGCAGTACTTC
>.|TRBV20-1|.|TRBJ2-5
CSARDDGVGGQQETQYF
TGCAGTGCTAGAGATGACGGGGTAGGGGGTCAACAAGAGACCCAGTACTTC